These T cell receptor beta chains were read from a single sample in a study of cytotoxic CD8 clonotypes in ibrutinib-treated CLL. Some clones are missing from TCRdb's copy, which holds only in-frame ones; the method was immunoSEQ multiplex PCR. Here the sample spans 60,000 to 95,000 clones, approximately 87% being singletons. Here the sequenced sample was PBMCs, taken after 24 months of ibrutinib treatment. The receptor source for this set is a human donor with chronic lymphocytic leukemia. CDR3s include the opening cysteine and the closing phenylalanine or tryptophan. The D gene is left open where the match is weak. Size is omitted from some rows. Given values are once, few, many or a class for expanded clones.

TRBJ2-7 | TRBD2 | TRBV9 | NA | 15 | CASSVEIAGFYEQYF | TGTGCCAGCAGCGTAGAAATAGCGGGATTCTACGAGCAGTACTTC
TRBJ2-5 | NA | TRBV5-1 | NA | 14 | CASSLAVSQETQYF | TGCGCCAGCAGCTTGGCAGTCAGCCAAGAGACCCAGTACTTC
TRBJ2-1 | NA | TRBV29-1 | NA | 13 | CSVEDLLREEQFF | TGCAGCGTTGAAGATCTCTTGAGGGAGGAGCAGTTCTTC
TRBJ1-2 | NA | TRBV7-3 | NA | 15 | CASSPQIGGNYGYTF | TGTGCCAGCAGCCCACAAATCGGGGGAAACTATGGCTACACCTTC
TRBJ2-3 | NA | TRBV5-1 | once | 13 | CASSPGGTDTQYF | TGCGCCAGCAGCCCCGGAGGCACAGATACGCAGTATTTT
TRBJ2-5 | TRBD1 | TRBV29-1 | once | 14 | CSAPGQGALETQYF | TGCAGCGCCCCGGGACAGGGGGCTTTGGAGACCCAGTACTTC
TRBJ2-2 | NA | TRBV7-6 | NA | 15 | CASSKDWLVAGELFF | TGTGCCAGCAGCAAAGACTGGTTAGTGGCCGGGGAGCTGTTTTTT
TRBJ2-1 | NA | TRBV7-8 | NA | 14 | CASLRNNRRGEQFF | TGTGCCAGCTTGCGGAACAACCGGAGGGGTGAGCAGTTCTTC
TRBJ2-4 | NA | TRBV9 | NA | 15 | CASSPLTGSGNIQYF | TGTGCCAGCAGTCCCCTTACAGGGTCGGGAAACATTCAGTACTTC
TRBJ1-2 | NA | TRBV6-1 | NA | 12 | CASSRDNYGYTF | TGTGCCAGCAGTCGGGATAACTATGGCTACACCTTC
TRBJ2-3 | NA | TRBV5-4 | NA | 17 | CASSSPGGAGSTDTQYF | TGTGCCAGCAGCTCCCCGGGGGGCGCGGGAAGCACAGATACGCAGTATTTT
TRBJ2-5 | TRBD1 | TRBV7-2 | few | 14 | CASSSTGGQETQYF | TGTGCCAGCAGCTCTACAGGGGGCCAAGAGACCCAGTACTTC
TRBJ2-7 | NA | TRBV7-2 | NA | 14 | CASSLDSRTYEQYF | TGTGCCAGCAGCTTAGATAGCAGAACGTACGAGCAGTACTTC
TRBJ2-1 | NA | TRBV28 | NA | 18 | CASSPSPGAGDADNEQFF | TGTGCCAGCAGTCCCTCCCCGGGAGCAGGGGACGCGGACAATGAGCAGTTCTTC
TRBJ2-5 | NA | TRBV7-2 | NA | 12 | CASSRDQETQYF | TGTGCCAGCAGCCGGGACCAAGAGACCCAGTACTTC
TRBJ2-3 | NA | TRBV7-9 | NA | 16 | CASSPQGREYTDTQYF | TGTGCCAGCAGCCCCCAGGGTCGGGAATACACAGATACGCAGTATTTT
TRBJ2-7 | TRBD2 | TRBV5-4 | NA | 16 | CASSEGLAGVAYEQYF | TGTGCCAGCAGCGAGGGACTAGCGGGAGTGGCCTACGAGCAGTACTTC
TRBJ2-7 | TRBD1 | TRBV25-1 | few | 14 | CASSRTGGGYEQYF | TGTGCCAGCAGTAGGACAGGGGGCGGCTACGAGCAGTACTTC
TRBJ2-7 | TRBD2 | TRBV6-1 | NA | 15 | CASSDLAGAPYEQYF | TGTGCCAGCAGTGACCTAGCGGGAGCCCCCTACGAGCAGTACTTC
TRBJ2-1 | NA | TRBV27 | few | 13 | CASSLFVTGTMIF | TGTGCCAGCAGTTTATTTGTGACTGGCACAATGATCTTC
TRBJ2-3 | NA | TRBV14 | NA | 14 | CASSQGRHTDTQYF | TGTGCCAGCAGCCAAGGGAGGCATACGGATACGCAGTATTTT
TRBJ2-7 | NA | TRBV11-2 | once | 15 | CASSLDGNAIYEQYF | TGTGCCAGCAGCTTAGACGGTAACGCAATTTACGAGCAGTACTTC
TRBJ2-7 | TRBD2 | TRBV4-1 | NA | 15 | CASSQDFAGGREQYF | TGCGCCAGCAGCCAAGATTTCGCGGGAGGGCGCGAGCAGTACTTC
TRBJ2-7 | TRBD2 | TRBV19 | NA | 14 | CASSLSGRAYEQYF | TGTGCCAGTTCCCTTAGCGGGAGGGCCTACGAGCAGTACTTC
TRBJ1-5 | NA | TRBV4-1 | once | 13 | CASSHVGYQPQHF | TGCGCCAGCAGCCATGTTGGTTATCAGCCCCAGCATTTT
TRBJ1-5 | NA | TRBV19 | NA | 13 | CASSITEYQPQHF | TGTGCCAGTAGTATAACAGAATATCAGCCCCAGCATTTT
TRBJ2-2 | NA | TRBV6-4 | NA | 14 | CASSGEFNTGELFF | TGTGCCAGCAGCGGGGAGTTTAACACCGGGGAGCTGTTTTTT
TRBJ2-6 | NA | TRBV9 | NA | 14 | CASSSDPGANVLTF | TGTGCCAGCAGCTCAGATCCCGGGGCCAACGTCCTGACTTTC
TRBJ2-1 | TRBD2 | TRBV5-4 | NA | 16 | CASSPQAGNSYNEQFF | TGTGCCAGCAGCCCCCAAGCGGGAAACTCCTACAATGAGCAGTTCTTC
TRBJ1-5 | NA | TRBV4-2 | NA | 16 | CASSQEGGGSNQPQHF | TGTGCCAGCAGCCAAGAAGGGGGTGGGAGCAATCAGCCCCAGCATTTT
TRBJ1-5 | NA | TRBV7-3 | few | 13 | CASSLGADQPQHF | TGTGCCAGCAGCTTAGGGGCGGATCAGCCCCAGCATTTT
TRBJ1-1 | NA | TRBV30 | NA | 14 | CAWSFVFGSTEAFF | TGTGCCTGGAGTTTCGTCTTTGGCAGCACTGAAGCTTTCTTT
TRBJ2-2 | NA | TRBV30 | NA | 13 | CACLTSPGGELFF | TGTGCCTGCTTGACTAGTCCGGGCGGGGAGCTGTTTTTT
TRBJ1-5 | NA | TRBV5-1 | once | 13 | CASSLEVGQPQHF | TGCGCCAGCAGCTTGGAGGTTGGTCAGCCCCAGCATTTT
TRBJ1-5 | TRBD1 | TRBV30 | NA | 15 | CAWSAGTGYNQPQHF | TGTGCCTGGAGCGCCGGGACAGGGTACAATCAGCCCCAGCATTTT
TRBJ2-7 | NA | TRBV18 | NA | 13 | CASSRTASYEQYF | TGTGCCAGCTCGCGGACAGCCTCCTACGAGCAGTACTTC
TRBJ1-3 | TRBD1 | TRBV5-1 | NA | 17 | CASSPETGASSGNTIYF | TGCGCCAGCAGCCCCGAGACAGGGGCTAGCTCTGGAAACACCATATATTTT
TRBJ2-2 | NA | TRBV13 | NA | 17 | CASSQRRRDLDFGELFF | TGTGCCAGCAGCCAAAGACGCCGGGACCTGGACTTCGGGGAGCTGTTTTTT
TRBJ2-7 | NA | TRBV30 | NA | 15 | CAWGGWGTASYEQYF | TGTGCCTGGGGCGGCTGGGGGACTGCCTCCTACGAGCAGTACTTC
TRBJ2-2 | TRBD2 | TRBV5-1 | NA | 16 | CASSIAGTTSAGELFF | TGCGCCAGCAGCATAGCCGGGACTACAAGCGCCGGGGAGCTGTTTTTT
TRBJ2-5 | NA | TRBV5-1 | NA | 12 | CASSQDGQTQYF | TGCGCCAGCAGTCAGGACGGGCAGACCCAGTACTTC
TRBJ2-1 | TRBD2 | TRBV5-1 | NA | 14 | CAGSSGSGYNEQFF | TGCGCCGGATCAAGCGGGAGTGGTTACAATGAGCAGTTCTTC
TRBJ2-5 | TRBD1 | TRBV18 | NA | 15 | CASSPRTGNKETQYF | TGTGCCAGCTCACCCCGGACAGGGAACAAAGAGACCCAGTACTTC
TRBJ2-7 | NA | TRBV7-9 | NA | 17 | CASSPTMGTGRPYEQYF | TGTGCCAGCAGCCCTACTATGGGGACGGGACGGCCCTACGAGCAGTACTTC